This T cell receptor (beta chain) appears in the sequencing data of a study of cytomegalovirus exposure and HLA in healthy donors. Amplification used 60 Vbeta primers and 13 Jbeta primers. The table came from immunoSEQ multiplex PCR; TCRdb's copy has only in-frame clones and leaves some out. The repertoire consists of about 160,000 clones, with about 79% occurring once and the leading ten covering about 0.8%. The count of this clone is one. The antigen is not known. Germline lookup yields CDR1 SGDLS and CDR2 YYNGEE. The length of the CDR3 is 15 residues. V shed 0 bases, J shed 8 bases, and the junction held 9 bases outside the gene matches. Findings of the study overall: What TCR beta sequences reportedly achieved was accurate prediction of HLA-A and HLA-B alleles in most subjects. The study put 150 to 200 TCR beta chains on its list as cytomegalovirus-associated. A later analysis showed HLA-associated TCR beta chains outstripping equally common others in clonal expansion.

This clonotype originated in a female donor in good health and CMV-seronegative. The gene calls are TRBV9 and TRBJ1-2; 8 bases are a match to TRBD1. Sequencing was done on a sample of PBMCs. CDR3 residues: CASSVEGQGKGGYTF. The DNA of the CDR3 is TGTGCCAGCAGCGTAGAAGGACAGGGTAAAGGAGGCTACACCTTC.